The clone carrying this TCR beta chain appeared a single time. Measured with immunoSEQ multiplex PCR; TCRdb has only the in-frame clones, and not every one. Of fewer than 150,000 clones in the sample, less than 85% were seen once. The sample belongs to a study of blood T cell repertoires in COVID-19. There are 18 residues in the CDR3. Germline V gene sequence: CDR1 LGHNA, CDR2 YNFKEQ. Unmatched junction bases numbered 5, after V lost 1 base and J lost 1 base. This TCR was sampled from an elderly woman in a cohort sampled during active or convalescent COVID-19. Material: peripheral blood. This chain joins TRBV4-2 and TRBJ2-1, with TRBD2 matching 12 bases. CDR3 residues: CASSQGASGGASYNEQFF. In nucleotides, the CDR3 is TGTGCCAGCAGCCAAGGAGCTAGCGGGGGGGCGTCCTACAATGAGCAGTTCTTC.